Listed below are T cell receptor beta chains from one sample, sequenced in a study of beta chain features in type 1 diabetes. Method: immunoSEQ multiplex PCR; TCRdb's copy keeps in-frame clones and lacks some. Of a few hundred thousand clones in the sample, 27% are singletons; the top ten hold more than 3%. The sample comprised central memory CD4+ T cells from blood. These receptors all stem from a man aged 25 to 45 in good health. The CDR3 runs from the conserved cysteine through the conserved F or W. The D gene is left open where the match is weak. The size entry is marked missing in some rows and otherwise reads once, few, many or a size class.

d_gene: TRBD1; abundance: .; v_gene: TRBV11-2; j_gene: TRBJ1-4; CDR3nt: TGTGCCAGCAGCCCGGACAGGGCTAATGAAAAACTGTTTTTT; CDR3aa: CASSPDRANEKLFF
d_gene: .; abundance: .; v_gene: TRBV30; j_gene: TRBJ2-5; CDR3nt: TGTGCCTGGAATTCAGCCCCAGAGACCCAGTACTTC; CDR3aa: CAWNSAPETQYF
d_gene: TRBD2; abundance: .; v_gene: TRBV7-9; j_gene: TRBJ2-3; CDR3nt: TGTGCCAGCGGGAGGGCCGGAGCAGATACGCAGTATTTT; CDR3aa: CASGRAGADTQYF
d_gene: .; abundance: .; v_gene: TRBV10-3; j_gene: TRBJ2-5; CDR3nt: TGTGCCATCAGTGGGGGTTCCGGAGAGACCCAGTACTTC; CDR3aa: CAISGGSGETQYF
d_gene: TRBD1; abundance: few; v_gene: TRBV5-1; j_gene: TRBJ2-3; CDR3nt: TGCGCCAGCAGCCTGGGACAGGGGAAGTCAGATACGCAGTATTTT; CDR3aa: CASSLGQGKSDTQYF
d_gene: .; abundance: .; v_gene: TRBV7-2; j_gene: TRBJ1-2; CDR3nt: TGTGCCAGCAGCTTGGTGTACAGTGACTATGGCTACACCTTC; CDR3aa: CASSLVYSDYGYTF
d_gene: .; abundance: .; v_gene: TRBV28; j_gene: TRBJ1-2; CDR3nt: TGTGCCAGCAGTTTTGGCCTTGCTATGAGCTACACCTTC; CDR3aa: CASSFGLAMSYTF
d_gene: .; abundance: .; v_gene: TRBV6-5; j_gene: TRBJ2-1; CDR3nt: TGTGCCAGCGCCACAACCTACAATGAGCAGTTCTTC; CDR3aa: CASATTYNEQFF
d_gene: .; abundance: few; v_gene: TRBV7-2; j_gene: TRBJ1-5; CDR3nt: TGTGCCAGCACCTCGGGCAATCAGCCCCAGCATTTT; CDR3aa: CASTSGNQPQHF
d_gene: TRBD1; abundance: .; v_gene: TRBV6-5; j_gene: TRBJ2-3; CDR3nt: TGTGCCAGCACCAGGGGGACATTCACAGATACGCAGTATTTT; CDR3aa: CASTRGTFTDTQYF
d_gene: TRBD1; abundance: .; v_gene: TRBV5-1; j_gene: TRBJ2-5; CDR3nt: TGCGCCAGCAGCTTGGAGAGGGGGCAGGAGACCCAGTACTTC; CDR3aa: CASSLERGQETQYF
d_gene: TRBD2; abundance: few; v_gene: TRBV14; j_gene: TRBJ2-2; CDR3nt: TGTGCCAGCAGCCGAACTAGCGGGAACACCGGGGAGCTGTTTTTT; CDR3aa: CASSRTSGNTGELFF
d_gene: .; abundance: many; v_gene: TRBV7-2; j_gene: TRBJ1-5; CDR3nt: TGTGCCAGCAGCTTAGGCGGGGTGGCAGGACAGCCCCAGCATTTT; CDR3aa: CASSLGGVAGQPQHF
d_gene: .; abundance: .; v_gene: TRBV2; j_gene: TRBJ1-5; CDR3nt: .; CDR3aa: CASSSSDGRGNQPQHF
d_gene: .; abundance: .; v_gene: TRBV21-1; j_gene: TRBJ2-3; CDR3nt: TGTGCCAGCACCCTAAACCAGGACAGGTCTACAGATACGCAGTATTTT; CDR3aa: CASTLNQDRSTDTQYF
d_gene: .; abundance: few; v_gene: TRBV9; j_gene: TRBJ2-1; CDR3nt: TGTGCCAGCAGCGTAGCAGGGGCAGGCCCGTTGGTCTTC; CDR3aa: CASSVAGAGPLVF
d_gene: .; abundance: many; v_gene: TRBV18; j_gene: TRBJ1-1; CDR3nt: TGTGCCAGCTCCACCACGGGCGTCACTGAAGCTTTCTTT; CDR3aa: CASSTTGVTEAFF
d_gene: .; abundance: .; v_gene: TRBV7-2; j_gene: TRBJ2-1; CDR3nt: TGTGCCAGCAGCTTAGTCCGGCAGTTCAATGAGCAGTTCTTC; CDR3aa: CASSLVRQFNEQFF
d_gene: TRBD1; abundance: .; v_gene: TRBV30; j_gene: TRBJ1-1; CDR3nt: TGTGCCTGGGTTATCGGGACAGGGTATACTGAAGCTTTCTTT; CDR3aa: CAWVIGTGYTEAFF
d_gene: TRBD1; abundance: few; v_gene: TRBV27; j_gene: TRBJ1-2; CDR3nt: TGTGCCAGCAGTACGGACAGGTTTGGAGAGGGCTACACCTTC; CDR3aa: CASSTDRFGEGYTF
d_gene: TRBD2; abundance: few; v_gene: TRBV30; j_gene: TRBJ2-7; CDR3nt: TGTGCCTACACTAGCGGGGTCTCCTACGAGCAGTACTTC; CDR3aa: CAYTSGVSYEQYF
d_gene: .; abundance: few; v_gene: TRBV10-2; j_gene: TRBJ1-2; CDR3nt: TGCGCCAGCAGTCAGACAGACCCTAACTATGGCTACACCTTC; CDR3aa: CASSQTDPNYGYTF
d_gene: TRBD2; abundance: .; v_gene: TRBV6-1; j_gene: TRBJ2-5; CDR3nt: TGTGCCAGCAGTGCCTCTAGACTAGCGGTGGAGACCCAGTACTTC; CDR3aa: CASSASRLAVETQYF
d_gene: .; abundance: .; v_gene: TRBV20-1; j_gene: TRBJ2-1; CDR3nt: TGCAGTGCTGTAACAAGCAATGAGCAGTTCTTC; CDR3aa: CSAVTSNEQFF
d_gene: .; abundance: .; v_gene: TRBV5-6; j_gene: TRBJ2-1; CDR3nt: TGTGCCAGCACCCGAAGAGGCAGCAACCATGAGCAGTTCTTC; CDR3aa: CASTRRGSNHEQFF
d_gene: .; abundance: .; v_gene: TRBV9; j_gene: TRBJ1-2; CDR3nt: TGTGCCAGCCGACGGAACTATGGCTACACCTTC; CDR3aa: CASRRNYGYTF
d_gene: TRBD2; abundance: .; v_gene: TRBV27; j_gene: TRBJ2-1; CDR3nt: TGTGCCAGCATAGCGGGTCGAGGTACTAGCGGGCCGCAGTTCTTC; CDR3aa: CASIAGRGTSGPQFF
d_gene: .; abundance: few; v_gene: TRBV7-2; j_gene: TRBJ1-1; CDR3nt: TGTGCCAGCAGCTCGGGGGGAGCTGTGAACACTGAAGCTTTCTTT; CDR3aa: CASSSGGAVNTEAFF
d_gene: .; abundance: .; v_gene: TRBV5-4; j_gene: TRBJ2-7; CDR3nt: TGTGCCAGCAGCTCCATACAGGGCTCTTCCTACGAGCAGTACTTC; CDR3aa: CASSSIQGSSYEQYF
d_gene: .; abundance: few; v_gene: TRBV5-1; j_gene: TRBJ2-5; CDR3nt: TGCGCCAGCAGCCTCTTTAGCCGAGAGACCCAGTACTTC; CDR3aa: CASSLFSRETQYF
d_gene: TRBD1; abundance: .; v_gene: TRBV5-4; j_gene: TRBJ2-7; CDR3nt: TGTGCCAGCAGCCCATCGGGACAGGGCCACGAGCAGTACTTC; CDR3aa: CASSPSGQGHEQYF
d_gene: TRBD1; abundance: .; v_gene: TRBV5-5; j_gene: TRBJ2-2; CDR3nt: TGTGCCAGCAGACCCGGGACAGGGAACACCGGGGAGCTGTTTTTT; CDR3aa: CASRPGTGNTGELFF